This T cell receptor beta chain was observed in a study of early T cells in non-severe SARS-CoV-2 infection. About the study: Sequenced material consisted of bulk RNA (from unsorted whole blood), and chains were unpaired.

Attached unique molecular identifiers marked individual cDNA molecules. One entry per CDR3 protein, called by TCRdb with MiXCR from the 5' RACE reads. Here the sample spans 25,000 to 35,000 distinct CDR3 sequences, 3.5% to 4.5% being singletons. To note about this clonotype: Antigen specificity is unknown.

CDR1 and CDR2 (germline): MNHEY, SVGEGT. Trimming stripped 2 bases from V and 0 bases from J, with 14 bases between. The CDR3 sequence is 16 residues long. Study outcomes and limitations: Using VDJdb, the matching emphasized anti-spike CD8 responses while missing private and CD4 specificities.

The chain uses TRBV6-2 or TRBV6-3 and TRBJ2-7; D remains unclear. What was sequenced was whole blood. The TCR was taken from an adult who was a healthcare worker with PCR-confirmed SARS-CoV-2 infection or an uninfected control (not recorded which). CDR3 amino acids: CASSYKLALFSYEQYF. The CDR3 DNA follows: TGTGCCAGCAGTTACAAGTTAGCACTCTTCTCCTACGAGCAGTACTTC.